This T cell receptor beta chain was sequenced in a study of blood T cell repertoires in COVID-19. Assay: immunoSEQ multiplex PCR; the TCRdb copy retains only in-frame clones and omits some. Of roughly 160,000 clones listed, around 90% are singletons. Germline V gives CDR1 LNHDA, CDR2 SQIVND (reference sequence). CDR3 length: 16 residues. J lost 1 base, V lost 3 bases, and 3 bases had no gene match. This chain connects TRBV19 to TRBJ2-2, with TRBD2 matching over 9 bases. This TCR derives from an elderly woman with COVID-19, enrolled during active disease. The sample taken for sequencing was peripheral blood. CDR3 DNA sequence: TGTGCCAGTAGTATTCGTAGCGGGAGGAACACCGGGGAGCTGTTTTTT. This codes for CASSIRSGRNTGELFF.